This T cell receptor (beta chain) comes out of a study of CD8+ T cells in alopecia areata. Overall study findings and caveats: Higher clonality was seen in lesional scalp than in normal scalp, especially in alopecia totalis/universalis. Scalp sequencing also captures normal skin's resident alphabeta T cells. During tofacitinib treatment, many expanded lesional clones remained in scalp and blood.

The germline V gene has CDR1 SGHRS and CDR2 YFSETQ. The germline V and J ends were trimmed by 1 base and 2 bases, with 15 bases remaining between them. The CDR3 is 16 amino acids. The treatment: oral pan-JAK inhibitor, 5-10 mg twice daily. Extracted RNA was reverse transcribed into cDNA, the sequencing template. Produced via immunoSEQ multiplex PCR; TCRdb's table is partial and in-frame only. The sample includes fewer than 150,000 clones, 75% to 85% of them seen just once. As concerns this clone: The antigen is unknown.

The sequence came from a human donor with alopecia areata. This sequence joins TRBV5-1 and TRBJ2-5, with a possible D match to TRBD1 (6 bases). The material sequenced was CD8+ T cells sorted from blood, taken at week 4, from a patient treated with tofacitinib. This chain's CDR3 is CASSLYGQGWQETQYF. The CDR3 bases are TGCGCCAGCAGCTTGTACGGCCAGGGGTGGCAAGAGACCCAGTACTTC.